A single sample is the source of the 32 T cell receptor beta chains below, sequenced in a study of blood T cell repertoires in COVID-19 (dated by TCRdb to the early 2020s). Libraries were built with the immunoSEQ multiplex PCR assay. As stored in TCRdb, this immuneACCESS dataset retains in-frame rearrangements with V and J assigned. A fraction of the clones does not appear; measured against another copy, unresolved V genes explain less than half of the discrepancy, and the remainder lacks a known reason. This sample has 150,000 to 200,000 clones in its table, and 70% to 85% of those were observed once. The ten largest clonotypes hold approximately 6.8% of the sample. Source material: peripheral blood. The receptors stem from a woman in her forties with COVID-19, enrolled during active disease.

This clone was seen only once. The chain combines TRBV11-2 with TRBJ2-5; no firm D call. This CDR3 has 16 residues. Germline V gives CDR1 SGHAT, CDR2 FQNNGV. V gave up 1 base and J gave up 5 bases, with 17 bases separating them. The CDR3 DNA reads as TGTGCCAGCAGCTTAGGGGCGACCTTTCCCCATGAGACCCAGTACTTC. Residues: CASSLGATFPHETQYF.

CDR3: CASSLGQRNTGELFF. CDR3 coding DNA: TGTGCCAGCAGTTTGGGACAGAGGAACACCGGGGAGCTGTTTTTT. The V and J genes are TRBV28 and TRBJ2-2; TRBD1 matches at 7 bases. Germline V CDR1 and CDR2: MDHEN, SYDVKM. The CDR3 contains 15 residues. V shed 3 bases, J shed 1 base, and the junction held 2 bases outside the gene matches.

This chain joins TRBV19 and TRBJ2-5; D possibly corresponds to TRBD1 (6 bases). From germline, CDR1 is LNHDA and CDR2 SQIVND (reference sequence). The CDR3 spans 12 residues. V lost 6 bases and J 9 bases, leaving 14 bases between the germline ends. CDR3 region: CASRRNEGAQYF. The CDR3 region has the DNA TGTGCCAGTAGACGAAACGAGGGGGCCCAGTACTTC.

The J gene is TRBJ2-2, the V gene TRBV6-5; possible D gene TRBD1, 6 bases. V dropped 4 bases and J dropped 5 bases, with 8 bases sitting between them. The CDR3 has 13 amino acids. The V gene's germline CDR1 is MNHEY and CDR2 SVGAGI. The CDR3 loop is CASSFTGTGELFF. CDR3 coding DNA: TGTGCCAGCAGTTTTACAGGGACCGGGGAGCTGTTTTTT.

The rearrangement uses TRBV18 and TRBJ1-1; the D gene is possibly TRBD1 (5 bases). V was pared by 1 base and J by 1 base, with 7 bases between. Per germline, CDR1 KGHSH and CDR2 LQKENI. This CDR3 comprises 14 residues. The CDR3 DNA follows: TGTGCCAGCTCACCACTGACAGCGAACACTGAAGCTTTCTTT. Protein: CASSPLTANTEAFF.

The chain recombines TRBV6-2 or TRBV6-3 with TRBJ1-2; no firm D call. CDR1 is MNHEY and CDR2 is SVGEGT in the germline V gene. The CDR3 contains 12 residues. V lost 0 bases and J 4 bases, leaving 3 bases between the germline ends. CDR3 sequence: CASSYSSYGYTF. The DNA of the CDR3 is TGTGCCAGCAGTTACTCGAGCTATGGCTACACCTTC.

This clone was picked up a small number of times. V gene TRBV10-1 combines with J gene TRBJ1-5, with 9 bases that match TRBD1. Germline V gives CDR1 WNHNN, CDR2 SYGVQD (reference sequence). The CDR3 contains 14 residues. V lost 6 bases to trimming and J lost 4 bases; unmatched junction nucleotides: 4. CDR3: CASRAGQGNQPQHF. The CDR3 nucleotides read TGCGCCAGCAGAGCGGGACAGGGTAATCAGCCCCAGCATTTT.

This chain uses TRBV4-1 with TRBJ1-1; possibly TRBD1 for D (5 bases). V gave up 1 base and J gave up 8 bases, with 11 bases separating them. CDR1 is MGHRA and CDR2 is YSYEKL in the germline V gene. The CDR3 runs 13 residues. In nucleotides, the CDR3 is TGCGCCAGCAGCCAAGGGGTCAGGGTGGAAGCTTTCTTT. Translated, it gives CASSQGVRVEAFF.

The V and J genes are TRBV19 and TRBJ1-1, with TRBD1 matching 7 bases. With V trimmed by 3 bases and J by 0 bases, 1 base remained unmatched. CDR1 and CDR2 (germline): LNHDA, SQIVND (reference sequence). This CDR3 has 14 residues. The CDR3 region has the DNA TGTGCCAGTAGTATCGACAGGGTGAACACTGAAGCTTTCTTT. Amino acid sequence: CASSIDRVNTEAFF.

The J gene is TRBJ1-2, the V gene TRBV29-1, with D uncertain. V lost 2 bases to trimming and J lost 4 bases, with 14 bases between them. This CDR3 spans 14 amino acids. Germline V gene data show CDR1 as SQVTM and CDR2 as ANQGSEA. CDR3 amino acids: CSVEPPGEIYGYTF. The CDR3 nucleotides read TGCAGCGTTGAACCCCCGGGAGAAATCTATGGCTACACCTTC.

This rearrangement joins TRBV14 to TRBJ2-3; 11 nucleotides agree with TRBD2. The CDR3 sequence is 16 residues long. With V trimmed by 0 bases and J by 1 base, 0 bases remained unmatched. Germline V gene data show CDR1 as SGHDN and CDR2 as FVKESK. Written as DNA, the CDR3 is TGTGCCAGCAGCCAAGAGACTAGCGGGGGCACAGATACGCAGTATTTT. It encodes CASSQETSGGTDTQYF.

The V call is TRBV19, the J call TRBJ1-3; D is uncertain. The CDR3 extends over 17 amino acids. V was pared by 5 bases and J by 1 base, with 18 bases between. CDR1 is LNHDA, CDR2 SQIVND, per germline (reference sequence). CDR3 bases: TGTGCCAGTAGTCCCCGATGGCCAGATACATCTGGAAACACCATATATTTT. Translated: CASSPRWPDTSGNTIYF.

The gene calls are TRBV5-4 and TRBJ2-2, with 8 positions matching TRBD2. Germline CDR1 reads SGHNT; CDR2 reads YYREEE (reference sequence). The CDR3 runs 12 residues. V lost 6 bases, J lost 15 bases, and 10 bases stayed unmatched. CDR3 DNA: TGTGCCAGCACCTCAATTACGGGAGGGGTGTTTTTT. It yields the protein CASTSITGGVFF.

This sequence joins TRBV5-6 and TRBJ1-2; tentative D call: TRBD1 (5 bases). The CDR3 runs 15 residues. Trimming took 1 base from V and 4 from J, leaving 14 bases between them. Germline CDR1 is SGHDT and CDR2 is YYEEEE. CDR3 loop: CASSLQGRLSYGYTF. The CDR3 nucleotides read TGTGCCAGCAGCTTGCAGGGCAGACTTTCCTATGGCTACACCTTC.

The rearrangement links TRBV4-1 to TRBJ1-1, with 8 bases fitting TRBD1. This CDR3 is built from 16 residues. V trimming: 3 bases; J trimming: 1 base; junction bases outside the gene matches: 7. The germline V gene encodes CDR1 MGHRA and CDR2 YSYEKL. The CDR3 sequence is CASSHGQGQRNTEAFF. DNA for the CDR3: TGCGCCAGCAGCCACGGACAGGGACAAAGGAACACTGAAGCTTTCTTT.

This clone was picked up a small number of times. Other DNA sequences in the same sample also yield this CDR3. The J gene is TRBJ2-7, the V gene TRBV27; D not resolved. The CDR3 extends over 13 amino acids. Per the germline V gene, CDR1 is MNHEY and CDR2 is SMNVEV (reference sequence). V shed 0 bases and J shed 3 bases, with 6 bases lying between them. The CDR3 reads CASSLSPSYEQYF. Here the CDR3 DNA reads TGTGCCAGCAGTTTATCCCCGAGCTACGAGCAGTACTTC.

The chain recombines TRBV19 with TRBJ1-2; maybe TRBD1 (6 bases). V was trimmed by 9 bases and J by 7 bases, leaving 27 bases between them. There are 16 residues in the CDR3. Germline V lookup: CDR1 LNHDA, CDR2 SQIVND (reference sequence). The CDR3 DNA reads as TGTGCCAGCTTACCCAACTATTCCGGGACAAGACGTGGCTACACCTTC. Protein: CASLPNYSGTRRGYTF.

The chain combines TRBV5-4 with TRBJ1-2; 10 nucleotides agree with TRBD1. CDR1 and CDR2 (germline): SGHNT, YYREEE (reference sequence). The CDR3 length is 16 residues. J was trimmed by 6 bases and V by 0 bases; bases with no gene match: 8. DNA of the CDR3: TGTGCCAGCAGCTTGGCCTTTGGGACAGGGGATGATGGCTACACCTTC. It codes for CASSLAFGTGDDGYTF.

The chain couples TRBV7-8 to TRBJ1-1; a possible D gene is TRBD1 (6 bases). Germline values: CDR1 SGHVS, CDR2 FQNEAQ. The CDR3 spans 15 residues. Trimming removed 5 bases at V and 5 bases at J, with 18 bases between. CDR3 in amino acids: CASSAQGRVGTEAFF. The CDR3 coding sequence is TGTGCCAGCAGCGCACAGGGCCGGGTGGGGACTGAAGCTTTCTTT.

The table lists this clone with many counts. The rearrangement uses TRBV4-2 and TRBJ1-3; D is possibly TRBD1 (6 bases). The germline V and J ends were trimmed by 2 bases and 4 bases, with 15 bases remaining between them. There are 16 residues in the CDR3. Germline loops: CDR1 LGHNA, CDR2 YNFKEQ. Here the CDR3 DNA reads TGTGCCAGCAGCCAACAACTACAGGGTTGGGGAAACACCATATATTTT. It yields the protein CASSQQLQGWGNTIYF.

V and J are TRBV2 and TRBJ2-5; TRBD2 matches at 7 bases. The V gene's germline CDR1 is SNHLY and CDR2 FYNNEI. V shed 3 bases, J shed 2 bases, and the junction held 6 bases outside the gene matches. The CDR3 is 15 amino acids. This CDR3 is CASSEGTKVQETQYF. In DNA, the CDR3 is TGTGCCAGCAGTGAGGGGACTAAAGTACAAGAGACCCAGTACTTC.

This clone was counted at least ten times. The genes are TRBV5-1 and TRBJ2-1; 10 nucleotides align to TRBD1. The CDR3 has 14 residues. V was pared by 4 bases and J by 7 bases, with 5 bases of the junction left unmatched. Germline values: CDR1 SGHRS, CDR2 YFSETQ. The CDR3 bases are TGCGCCAGCAGCATCCGGGACAGGGGTAATGAGCAGTTCTTC. Translated: CASSIRDRGNEQFF.

This chain joins TRBV5-3 and TRBJ1-5; D ambiguous. TRBV5-3 is recorded as an ORF, its role being uncertain. V lost 0 bases to trimming and J lost 5 bases, with 18 bases between them. This CDR3 spans 17 amino acids. The CDR3, as DNA: TGTGCCAGAAGCTTGGACGCCCAGACCCAAGAGGATCAGCCCCAGCATTTT. As protein: CARSLDAQTQEDQPQHF.

The chain couples TRBV6-6 to TRBJ2-3, with D possibly being TRBD1 (5 bases). Germline loops: CDR1 MNHNY, CDR2 SVGAGI (reference sequence). V was clipped by 2 bases and J by 5 bases, with 11 bases between them. The CDR3 runs to 14 residues. CDR3 coding DNA: TGTGCCAGCAGTTACGACAGCCGCCAAGATACGCAGTATTTT. Translating gives CASSYDSRQDTQYF.

The chain has TRBV27 and TRBJ2-2, with D unclear. Germline lookup yields CDR1 MNHEY and CDR2 SMNVEV (reference sequence). Deletions cut 5 bases from V and 0 bases from J, with 7 bases between. The CDR3 length is 14 residues. CDR3 residues: CASSPTSNTGELFF. The DNA for the CDR3 is TGTGCCAGCAGTCCTACTTCGAACACCGGGGAGCTGTTTTTT.

This sequence joins TRBV6-6 and TRBJ2-7; unclear D gene. Trimming cost V 6 bases and J 3 bases, with 6 bases left between them. From germline, CDR1 is MNHNY and CDR2 SVGAGI (reference sequence). The CDR3 contains 11 residues. DNA of the CDR3: TGTGCCAGCAGATATAACTACGAGCAGTACTTC. It codes for CASRYNYEQYF.

The J gene is TRBJ2-7, the V gene TRBV4-1; 7 bases align to TRBD2. In germline, CDR1 is MGHRA, CDR2 YSYEKL. V lost 3 bases, J lost 4 bases, and 6 bases stayed unmatched. This CDR3 has 14 amino acids. Written as DNA, the CDR3 is TGCGCCAGCAGCCATCCAAGGGAGGGATACGAGCAGTACTTC. Its protein is CASSHPREGYEQYF.

V usage is TRBV4-1 and J usage is TRBJ1-6, with 7 bases fitting TRBD1. CDR3 length: 13 residues. Unmatched junction bases numbered 3, after V lost 3 bases and J lost 10 bases. The germline gives CDR1 MGHRA, CDR2 YSYEKL. The CDR3 DNA is TGCGCCAGCAGCCAGGGACAGTTGTCACCCCTCCACTTT. Translation: CASSQGQLSPLHF.

The rearrangement links TRBV3-1 (or the pseudogene TRBV3-2) to TRBJ2-5; D call uncertain. This CDR3 comprises 12 residues. Germline lookup yields CDR1 LGHDT and CDR2 YNNKEL (reference sequence). Trimming removed 0 bases from V and 3 bases from J, with 2 bases in between. CDR3 DNA: TGTGCCAGCAGCCAAGACGAAGAGACCCAGTACTTC. Its protein is CASSQDEETQYF.

This clone was observed a handful of times. The V and J genes are TRBV28 and TRBJ2-5; a possible D gene is TRBD1 (5 bases). This CDR3 contains 14 residues. CDR1 and CDR2 (germline): MDHEN, SYDVKM. The V end was cut by 7 bases, the J end by 1 base, with 13 bases between. For the CDR3, the DNA is TGTGCCAGCACCCTAAGGGGCTTCCAAGAGACCCAGTACTTC. Its protein is CASTLRGFQETQYF.

The CDR3 DNA follows: TGTGCCAGCAGCTTAGGTCTCGGAGGGAGCACAGATACGCAGTATTTT. Its protein is CASSLGLGGSTDTQYF. V and J are TRBV11-3 and TRBJ2-3; TRBD2 is a possible D gene (6 bases). Germline V gives CDR1 SGHNT, CDR2 YENEEA. The V end was cut by 1 base, the J end by 0 bases, with 11 bases between. The CDR3 is 16 amino acids.

The chain employs TRBV7-2 and TRBJ2-3, with 9 bases lining up with TRBD2. The CDR3 runs to 14 residues. Trimming cost V 5 bases and J 5 bases; bases outside gene matches: 5. CDR1 and CDR2 (germline): SGHTA, FQGNSA. CDR3 sequence (DNA): TGTGCCAGCAGCCTTTCTAGCGGGAAAGATACGCAGTATTTT. This translates into CASSLSSGKDTQYF.